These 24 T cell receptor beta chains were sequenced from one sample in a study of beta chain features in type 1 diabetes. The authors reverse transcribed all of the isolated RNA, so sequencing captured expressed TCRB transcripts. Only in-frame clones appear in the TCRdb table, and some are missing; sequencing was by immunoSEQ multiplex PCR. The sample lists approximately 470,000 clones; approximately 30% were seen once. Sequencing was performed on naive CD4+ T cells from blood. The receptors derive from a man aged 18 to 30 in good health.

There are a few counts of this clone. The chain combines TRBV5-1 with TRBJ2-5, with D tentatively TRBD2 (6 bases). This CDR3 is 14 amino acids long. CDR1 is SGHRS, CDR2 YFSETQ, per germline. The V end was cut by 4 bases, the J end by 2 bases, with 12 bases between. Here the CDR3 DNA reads TGCGCCAGCAGCGCCCGAGGGACTCAAGAGACCCAGTACTTC. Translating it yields CASSARGTQETQYF.

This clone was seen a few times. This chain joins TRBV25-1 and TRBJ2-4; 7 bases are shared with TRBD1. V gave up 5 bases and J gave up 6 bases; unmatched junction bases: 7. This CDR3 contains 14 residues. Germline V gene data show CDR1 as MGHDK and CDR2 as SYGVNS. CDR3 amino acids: CASSLPGQRNIQYF. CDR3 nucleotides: TGTGCCAGCAGTCTTCCGGGACAGAGAAACATTCAGTACTTC.

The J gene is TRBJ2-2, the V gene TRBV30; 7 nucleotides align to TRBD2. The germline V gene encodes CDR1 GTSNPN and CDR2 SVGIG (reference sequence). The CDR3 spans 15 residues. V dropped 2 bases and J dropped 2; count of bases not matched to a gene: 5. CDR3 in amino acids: CAWSRLAGNTGELFF. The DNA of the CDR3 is TGTGCCTGGAGTAGGTTAGCGGGTAACACCGGGGAGCTGTTTTTT.

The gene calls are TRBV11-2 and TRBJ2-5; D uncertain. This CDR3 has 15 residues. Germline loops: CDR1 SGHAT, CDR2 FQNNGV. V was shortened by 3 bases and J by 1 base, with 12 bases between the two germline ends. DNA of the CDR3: TGTGCCAGCAGCTTGGCCAGAGCCTTCCAAGAGACCCAGTACTTC. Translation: CASSLARAFQETQYF.

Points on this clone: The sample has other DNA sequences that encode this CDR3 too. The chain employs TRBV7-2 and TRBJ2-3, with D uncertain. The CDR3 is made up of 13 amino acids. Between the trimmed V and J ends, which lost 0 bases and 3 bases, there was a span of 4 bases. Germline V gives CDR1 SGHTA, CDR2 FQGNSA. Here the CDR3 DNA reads TGTGCCAGCAGCTTAGCCCCGACAGATACGCAGTATTTT. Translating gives CASSLAPTDTQYF.

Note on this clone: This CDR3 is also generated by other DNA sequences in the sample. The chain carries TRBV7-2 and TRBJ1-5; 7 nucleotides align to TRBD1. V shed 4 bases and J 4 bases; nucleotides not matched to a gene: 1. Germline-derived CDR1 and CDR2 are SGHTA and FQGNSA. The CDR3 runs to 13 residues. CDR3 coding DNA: TGTGCCAGCAGCTACAGGGGAAATCAGCCCCAGCATTTT. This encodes CASSYRGNQPQHF. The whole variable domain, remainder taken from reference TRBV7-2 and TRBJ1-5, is GAGVSQSPSNKVTEKGKDVELRCDPISGHTALYWYRQSLGQGLEFLIYFQGNSAPDKSGLPSDRFSAERTGGSVSTLTIQRTQQEDSAVYLCASSYRGNQPQHFGDGTRLSIL.

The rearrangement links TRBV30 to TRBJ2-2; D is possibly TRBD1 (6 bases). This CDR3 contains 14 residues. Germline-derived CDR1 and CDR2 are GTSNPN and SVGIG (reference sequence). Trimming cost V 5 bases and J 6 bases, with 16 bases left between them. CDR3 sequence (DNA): TGTGCCTGGCTCCGGGACAAATTTCCCGGGGAGCTGTTTTTT. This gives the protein CAWLRDKFPGELFF.

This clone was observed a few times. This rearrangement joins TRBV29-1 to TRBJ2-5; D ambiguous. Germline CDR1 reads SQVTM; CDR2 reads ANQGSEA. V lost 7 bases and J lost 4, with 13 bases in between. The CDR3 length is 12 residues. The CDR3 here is CSGVGQSETQYF. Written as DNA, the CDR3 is TGCAGCGGCGTCGGGCAGTCAGAGACCCAGTACTTC.

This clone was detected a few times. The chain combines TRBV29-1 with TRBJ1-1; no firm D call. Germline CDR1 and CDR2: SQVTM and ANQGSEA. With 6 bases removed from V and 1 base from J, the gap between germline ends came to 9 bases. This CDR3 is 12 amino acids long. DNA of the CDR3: TGCAGCGTGGTGCGGCCGAACACTGAAGCTTTCTTT. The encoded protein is CSVVRPNTEAFF.

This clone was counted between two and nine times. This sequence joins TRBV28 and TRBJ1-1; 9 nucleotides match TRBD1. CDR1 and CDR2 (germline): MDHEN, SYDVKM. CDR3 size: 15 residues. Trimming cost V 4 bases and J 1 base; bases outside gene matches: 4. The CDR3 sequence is CASSSPGQGNTEAFF. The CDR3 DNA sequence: TGTGCCAGCAGTTCACCGGGACAGGGGAACACTGAAGCTTTCTTT.

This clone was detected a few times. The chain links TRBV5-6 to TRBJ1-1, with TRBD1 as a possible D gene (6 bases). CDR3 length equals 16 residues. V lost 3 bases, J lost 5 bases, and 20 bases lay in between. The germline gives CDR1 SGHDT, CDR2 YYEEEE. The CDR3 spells CASSSGTGTDWTEAFF. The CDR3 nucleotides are TGTGCCAGCAGCTCCGGCACAGGGACTGATTGGACTGAAGCTTTCTTT.

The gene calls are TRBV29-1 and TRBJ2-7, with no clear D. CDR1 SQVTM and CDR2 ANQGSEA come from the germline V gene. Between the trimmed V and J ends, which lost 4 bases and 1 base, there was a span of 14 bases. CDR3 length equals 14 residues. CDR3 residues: CSVGELAGSYEQYF. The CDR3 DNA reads TGCAGCGTTGGAGAATTAGCTGGGTCCTACGAGCAGTACTTC.

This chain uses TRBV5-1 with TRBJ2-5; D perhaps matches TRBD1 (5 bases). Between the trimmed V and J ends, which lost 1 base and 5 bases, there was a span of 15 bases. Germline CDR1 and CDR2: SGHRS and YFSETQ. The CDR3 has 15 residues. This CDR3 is CASSLSRPGMETQYF. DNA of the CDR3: TGCGCCAGCAGCTTGAGTAGGCCAGGGATGGAGACCCAGTACTTC. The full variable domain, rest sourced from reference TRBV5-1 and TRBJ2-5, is KAGVTQTPRYLIKTRGQQVTLSCSPISGHRSVSWYQQTPGQGLQFLFEYFSETQRNKGNFPGRFSGRQFSNSRSEMNVSTLELGDSALYLCASSLSRPGMETQYFGPGTRLLVL.

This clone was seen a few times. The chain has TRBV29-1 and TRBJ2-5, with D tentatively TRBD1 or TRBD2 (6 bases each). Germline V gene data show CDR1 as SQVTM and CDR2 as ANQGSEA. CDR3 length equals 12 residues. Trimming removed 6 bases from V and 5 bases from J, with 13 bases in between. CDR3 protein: CSVRVGGETQYF. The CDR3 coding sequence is TGCAGCGTCCGGGTAGGGGGGGAGACCCAGTACTTC.

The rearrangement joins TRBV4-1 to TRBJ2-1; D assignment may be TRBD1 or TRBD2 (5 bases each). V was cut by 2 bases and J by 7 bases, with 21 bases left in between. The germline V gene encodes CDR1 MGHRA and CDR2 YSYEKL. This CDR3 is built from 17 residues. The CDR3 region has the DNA TGCGCCAGCAGCCAACGGCAACGGGACGAAGCAACTAATGAGCAGTTCTTC. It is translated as CASSQRQRDEATNEQFF.

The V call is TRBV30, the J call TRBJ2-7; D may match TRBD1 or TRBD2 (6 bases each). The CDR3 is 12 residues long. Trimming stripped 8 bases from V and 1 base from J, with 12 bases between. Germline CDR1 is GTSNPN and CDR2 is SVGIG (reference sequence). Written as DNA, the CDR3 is TGTGCCGGGGGCCGGGGGTCCTACGAGCAGTACTTC. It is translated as CAGGRGSYEQYF.

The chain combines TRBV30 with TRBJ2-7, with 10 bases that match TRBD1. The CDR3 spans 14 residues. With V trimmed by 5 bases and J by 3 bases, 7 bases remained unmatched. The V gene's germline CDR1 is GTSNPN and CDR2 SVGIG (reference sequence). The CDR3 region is CAWSWDRGYYEQYF. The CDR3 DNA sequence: TGTGCCTGGTCCTGGGACAGGGGATACTACGAGCAGTACTTC.

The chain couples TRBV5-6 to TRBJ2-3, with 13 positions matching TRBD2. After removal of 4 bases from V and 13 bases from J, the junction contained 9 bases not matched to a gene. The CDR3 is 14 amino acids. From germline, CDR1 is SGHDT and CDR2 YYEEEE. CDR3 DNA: TGTGCCAGCAGCAGACTAGCGGGAGGAAAGGATGAGTATTTT. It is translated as CASSRLAGGKDEYF.

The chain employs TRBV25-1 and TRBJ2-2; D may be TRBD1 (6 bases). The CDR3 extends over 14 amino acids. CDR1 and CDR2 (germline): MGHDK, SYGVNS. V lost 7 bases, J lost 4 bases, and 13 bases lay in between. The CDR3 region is CASKGQAFTGELFF. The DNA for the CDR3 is TGTGCCAGCAAGGGACAAGCCTTCACCGGGGAGCTGTTTTTT.

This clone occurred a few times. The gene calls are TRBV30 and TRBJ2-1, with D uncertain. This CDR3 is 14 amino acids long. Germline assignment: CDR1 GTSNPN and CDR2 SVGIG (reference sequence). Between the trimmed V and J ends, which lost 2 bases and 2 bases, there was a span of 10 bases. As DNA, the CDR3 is TGTGCCTGGAGTAGGTCGGCTGCCTACAATGAGCAGTTCTTC. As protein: CAWSRSAAYNEQFF.

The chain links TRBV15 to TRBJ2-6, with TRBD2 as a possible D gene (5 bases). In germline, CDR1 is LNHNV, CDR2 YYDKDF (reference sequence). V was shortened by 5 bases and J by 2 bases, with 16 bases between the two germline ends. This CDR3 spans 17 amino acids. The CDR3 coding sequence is TGTGCCACCAGCGACGCCCTACGGGAAGCTGGGGCCAACGTCCTGACTTTC. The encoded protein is CATSDALREAGANVLTF. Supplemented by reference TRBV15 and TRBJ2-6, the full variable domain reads DAMVIQNPRYQVTQFGKPVTLSCSQTLNHNVMYWYQQKSSQAPKLLFHYYDKDFNNEADTPDNFQSRRPNTSFCFLDIRSPGLGDTAMYLCATSDALREAGANVLTFGAGSRLTVL.

This CDR3 reads CASSAAGTVVEKLFF. In DNA form, the CDR3 reads TGTGCCAGCAGCGCAGCCGGGACAGTAGTTGAAAAACTGTTTTTT. V usage is TRBV7-2 and J usage is TRBJ1-4; TRBD1 agrees at 7 bases. The V segment lost 5 bases and the J segment 7 bases; nucleotides outside the gene matches: 10. Germline CDR1 SGHTA, CDR2 FQGNSA. The CDR3 has 15 residues.

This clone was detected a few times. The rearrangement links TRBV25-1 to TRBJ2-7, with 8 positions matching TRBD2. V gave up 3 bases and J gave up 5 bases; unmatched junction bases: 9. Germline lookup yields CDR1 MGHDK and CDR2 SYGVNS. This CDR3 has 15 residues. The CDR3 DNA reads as TGTGCCAGCAGTGACGTGGGGAGCGGGAGTCACGAGCAGTACTTC. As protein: CASSDVGSGSHEQYF.

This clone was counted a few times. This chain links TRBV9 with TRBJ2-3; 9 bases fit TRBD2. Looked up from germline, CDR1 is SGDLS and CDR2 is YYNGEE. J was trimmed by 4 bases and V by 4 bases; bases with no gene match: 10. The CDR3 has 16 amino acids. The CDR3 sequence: CASSTYRLADADTQYF. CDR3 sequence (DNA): TGTGCCAGCAGCACCTACCGACTAGCGGACGCAGATACGCAGTATTTT.